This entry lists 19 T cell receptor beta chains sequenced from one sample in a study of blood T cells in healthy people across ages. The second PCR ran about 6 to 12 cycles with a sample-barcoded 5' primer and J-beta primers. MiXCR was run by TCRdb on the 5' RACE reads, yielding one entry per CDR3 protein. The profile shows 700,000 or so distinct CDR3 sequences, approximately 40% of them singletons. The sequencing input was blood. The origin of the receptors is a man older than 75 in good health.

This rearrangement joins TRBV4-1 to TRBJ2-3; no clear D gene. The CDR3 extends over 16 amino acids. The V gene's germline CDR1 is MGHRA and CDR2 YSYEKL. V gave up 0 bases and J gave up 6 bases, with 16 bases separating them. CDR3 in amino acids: CASSQERAGSFDTQYF. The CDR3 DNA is TGCGCCAGCAGCCAAGAACGCGCCGGGTCTTTTGATACGCAGTATTTT.

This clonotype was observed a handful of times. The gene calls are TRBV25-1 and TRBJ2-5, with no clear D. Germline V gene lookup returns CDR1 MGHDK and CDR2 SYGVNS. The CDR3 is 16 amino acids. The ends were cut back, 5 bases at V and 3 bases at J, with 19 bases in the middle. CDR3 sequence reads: CASSYRQTWVKETQYF. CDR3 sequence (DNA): TGTGCCAGCAGTTATCGACAAACTTGGGTGAAAGAGACCCAGTACTTC. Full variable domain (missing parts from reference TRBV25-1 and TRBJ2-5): EADIYQTPRYLVIGTGKKITLECSQTMGHDKMYWYQQDPGMELHLIHYSYGVNSTEKGDLSSESTVSRIRTEHFPLTLESARPSHTSQYLCASSYRQTWVKETQYFGPGTRLLVL.

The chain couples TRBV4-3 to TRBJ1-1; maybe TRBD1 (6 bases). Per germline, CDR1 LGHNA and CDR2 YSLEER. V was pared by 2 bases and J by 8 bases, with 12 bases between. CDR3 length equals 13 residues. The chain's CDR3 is CASSQRTVGEAFF. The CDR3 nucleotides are TGCGCCAGCAGCCAACGGACAGTAGGAGAAGCTTTCTTT.

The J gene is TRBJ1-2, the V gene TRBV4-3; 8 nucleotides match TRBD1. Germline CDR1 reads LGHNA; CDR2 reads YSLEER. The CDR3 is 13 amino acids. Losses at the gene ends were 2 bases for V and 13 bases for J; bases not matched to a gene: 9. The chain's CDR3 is CASSQNRQGPGTF. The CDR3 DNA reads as TGCGCCAGCAGCCAAAACCGACAGGGGCCAGGCACCTTC.

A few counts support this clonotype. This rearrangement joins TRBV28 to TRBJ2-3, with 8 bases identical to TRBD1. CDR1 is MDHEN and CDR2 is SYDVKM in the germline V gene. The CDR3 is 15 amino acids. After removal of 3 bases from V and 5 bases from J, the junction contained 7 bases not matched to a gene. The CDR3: CASSFRVGQGDTQYF. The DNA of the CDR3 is TGTGCCAGCAGTTTCAGAGTCGGACAGGGAGATACGCAGTATTTT.

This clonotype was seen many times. CDR3 bases: TGTGCCAGCAGTTATCCGGGATTCCGTCAGCCCCAGCATTTT. It yields the protein CASSYPGFRQPQHF. The genes are TRBV6-2 or TRBV6-3 and TRBJ1-5; D gene unclear. The CDR3 covers 14 residues. With 3 bases removed from V and 6 bases from J, the gap between germline ends came to 12 bases. CDR1 and CDR2 (germline): MNHEY, SVGEGT.

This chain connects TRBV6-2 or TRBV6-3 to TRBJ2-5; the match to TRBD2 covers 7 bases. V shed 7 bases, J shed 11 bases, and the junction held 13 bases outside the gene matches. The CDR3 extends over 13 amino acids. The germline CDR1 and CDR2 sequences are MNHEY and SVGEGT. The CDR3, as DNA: TGTGCCAGCAAGCCTAGCGGAAACAATGAGCAGTACTTC. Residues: CASKPSGNNEQYF.

The CDR3 is CASSQDRQRSETQYF. The CDR3, as DNA: TGCGCCAGCAGCCAAGATAGGCAGCGCTCGGAGACCCAGTACTTC. This sequence joins TRBV4-3 and TRBJ2-5; D gene unclear. The CDR3 sequence is 15 residues long. Germline CDR1 reads LGHNA; CDR2 reads YSLEER. V dropped 0 bases and J dropped 5 bases, with 13 bases sitting between them.

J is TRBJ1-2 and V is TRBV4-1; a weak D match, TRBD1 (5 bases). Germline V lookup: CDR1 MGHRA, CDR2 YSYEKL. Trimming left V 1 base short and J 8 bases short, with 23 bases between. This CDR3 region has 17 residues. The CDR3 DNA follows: TGCGCCAGCAGCCAAGTCGCTATCCAGGGCCCCCGGCAAGGCTACACCTTC. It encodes CASSQVAIQGPRQGYTF.

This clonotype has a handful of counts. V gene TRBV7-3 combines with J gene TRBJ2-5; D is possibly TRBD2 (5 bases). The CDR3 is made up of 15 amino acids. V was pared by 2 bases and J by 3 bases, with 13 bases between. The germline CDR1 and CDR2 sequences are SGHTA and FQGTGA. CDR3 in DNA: TGTGCCAGCAGCTTACGGAGGACGGGGAAAGAGACCCAGTACTTC. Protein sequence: CASSLRRTGKETQYF.

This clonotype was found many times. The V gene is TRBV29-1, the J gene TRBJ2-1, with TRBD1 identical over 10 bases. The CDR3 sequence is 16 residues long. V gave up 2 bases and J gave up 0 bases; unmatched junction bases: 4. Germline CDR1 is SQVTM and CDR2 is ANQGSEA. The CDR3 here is CSVEPRDRGSYNEQFF. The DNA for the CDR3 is TGCAGCGTTGAACCTCGGGACAGGGGCTCCTACAATGAGCAGTTCTTC.

The CDR3 DNA reads TGTGCCAGCAGCGCCCCCGGGGACAGGGCCGTGAACGAGCAGTACTTC. This codes for CASSAPGDRAVNEQYF. The rearrangement uses TRBV7-9 and TRBJ2-5, with 9 positions matching TRBD1. The tail of the sequence fits TRBJ2-7 better, so the J call may be wrong. The CDR3 extends over 16 amino acids. Germline V lookup: CDR1 SEHNR, CDR2 FQNEAQ (reference sequence).

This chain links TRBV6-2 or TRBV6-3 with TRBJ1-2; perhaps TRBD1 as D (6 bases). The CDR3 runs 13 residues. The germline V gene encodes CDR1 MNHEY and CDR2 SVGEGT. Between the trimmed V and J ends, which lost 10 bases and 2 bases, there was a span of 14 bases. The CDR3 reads CATQGRANYGYTF. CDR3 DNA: TGTGCCACGCAGGGGAGGGCGAACTATGGCTACACCTTC.

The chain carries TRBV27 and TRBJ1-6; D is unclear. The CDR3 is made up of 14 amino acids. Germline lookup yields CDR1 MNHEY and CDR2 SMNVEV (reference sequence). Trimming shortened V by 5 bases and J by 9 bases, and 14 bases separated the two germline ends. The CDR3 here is CASSPLGLGSPLHF. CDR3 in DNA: TGTGCCAGCAGTCCCTTAGGTTTGGGTTCACCCCTCCACTTT.

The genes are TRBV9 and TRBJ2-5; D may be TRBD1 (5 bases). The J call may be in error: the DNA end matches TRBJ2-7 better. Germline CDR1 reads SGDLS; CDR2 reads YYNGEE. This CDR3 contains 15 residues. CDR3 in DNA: TGTGCCAGCAGCGTAGATCAGGGTCCCTTCTACGAGCAGTACTTC. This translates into CASSVDQGPFYEQYF.

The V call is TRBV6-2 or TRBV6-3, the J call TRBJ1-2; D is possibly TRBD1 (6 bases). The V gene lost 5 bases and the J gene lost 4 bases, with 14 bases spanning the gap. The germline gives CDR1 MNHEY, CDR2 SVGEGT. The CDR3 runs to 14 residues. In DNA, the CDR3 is TGTGCCAGCAGTATCCAACAGGGTGTCTATGGCTACACCTTC. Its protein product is CASSIQQGVYGYTF.

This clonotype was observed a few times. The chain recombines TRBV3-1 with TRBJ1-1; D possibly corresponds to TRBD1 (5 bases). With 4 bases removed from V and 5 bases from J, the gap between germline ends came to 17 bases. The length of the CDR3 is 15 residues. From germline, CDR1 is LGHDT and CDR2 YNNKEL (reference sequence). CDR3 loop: CASSLGREGLTEAFF. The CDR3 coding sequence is TGTGCCAGCAGCCTGGGACGGGAGGGGTTGACTGAAGCTTTCTTT. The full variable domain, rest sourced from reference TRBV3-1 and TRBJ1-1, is DTAVSQTPKYLVTQMGNDKSIKCEQNLGHDTMYWYKQDSKKFLKIMFSYNNKELIINETVPNRFSPKSPDKAHLNLHINSLELGDSAVYFCASSLGREGLTEAFFGQGTRLTVV.

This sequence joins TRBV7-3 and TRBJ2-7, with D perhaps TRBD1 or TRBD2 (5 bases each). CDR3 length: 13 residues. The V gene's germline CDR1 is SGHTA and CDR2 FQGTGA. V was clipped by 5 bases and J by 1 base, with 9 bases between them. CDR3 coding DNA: TGTGCCAGCAGCCGGGGCGAATCCTACGAGCAGTACTTC. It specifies CASSRGESYEQYF. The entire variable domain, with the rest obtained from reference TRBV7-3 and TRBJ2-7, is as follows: GAGVSQTPSNKVTEKGKYVELRCDPISGHTALYWYRQSLGQGPEFLIYFQGTGAADDSGLPNDRFFAVRPEGSVSTLKIQRTERGDSAVYLCASSRGESYEQYFGPGTRLTVT.

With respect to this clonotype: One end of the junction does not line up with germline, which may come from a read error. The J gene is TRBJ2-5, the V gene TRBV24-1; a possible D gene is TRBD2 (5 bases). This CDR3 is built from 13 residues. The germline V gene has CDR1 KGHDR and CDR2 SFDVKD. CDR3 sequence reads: CATSLSGVEAQYF. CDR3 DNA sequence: TGTGCCACCAGTCTATCCGGGGTAGAGGCCCAGTACTTC.